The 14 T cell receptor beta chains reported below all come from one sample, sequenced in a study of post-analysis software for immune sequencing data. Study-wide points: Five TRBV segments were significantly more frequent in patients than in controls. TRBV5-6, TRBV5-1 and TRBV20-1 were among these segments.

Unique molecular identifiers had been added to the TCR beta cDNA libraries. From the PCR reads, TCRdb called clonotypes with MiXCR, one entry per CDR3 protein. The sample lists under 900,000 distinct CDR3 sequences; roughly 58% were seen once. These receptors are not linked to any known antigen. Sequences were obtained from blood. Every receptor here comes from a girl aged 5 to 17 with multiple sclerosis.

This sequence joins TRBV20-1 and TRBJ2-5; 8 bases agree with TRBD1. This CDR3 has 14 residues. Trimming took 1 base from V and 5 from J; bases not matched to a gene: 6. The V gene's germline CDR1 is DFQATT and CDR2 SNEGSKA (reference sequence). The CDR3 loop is CSARVSGGAETQYF. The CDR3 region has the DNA TGCAGTGCTAGAGTTTCAGGGGGCGCGGAGACCCAGTACTTC.

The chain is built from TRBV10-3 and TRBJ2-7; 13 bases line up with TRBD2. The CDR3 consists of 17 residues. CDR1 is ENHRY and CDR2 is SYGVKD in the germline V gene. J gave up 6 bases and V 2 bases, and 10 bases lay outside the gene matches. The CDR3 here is CAISEALAGGPEGEQYF. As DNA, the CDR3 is TGTGCCATCAGTGAGGCACTAGCGGGAGGGCCCGAGGGCGAGCAGTACTTC.

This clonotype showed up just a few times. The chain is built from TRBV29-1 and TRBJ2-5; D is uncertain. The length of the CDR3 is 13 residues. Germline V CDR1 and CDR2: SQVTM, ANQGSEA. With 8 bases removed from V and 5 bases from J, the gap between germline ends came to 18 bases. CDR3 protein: CSLHSVPAETQYF. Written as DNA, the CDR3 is TGCAGCCTCCATTCGGTCCCGGCGGAGACCCAGTACTTC.

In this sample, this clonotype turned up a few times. CDR3 sequence reads: CSVEGRLVRGRETKTDTQYF. CDR3 coding DNA: TGCAGCGTTGAAGGTCGATTAGTCAGGGGCCGAGAAACGAAGACAGATACGCAGTATTTT. The V gene is TRBV29-1, the J gene TRBJ2-3, with a possible D match to TRBD1 (6 bases). The germline gives CDR1 SQVTM, CDR2 ANQGSEA. The V gene lost 1 base and the J gene lost 3 bases, with 29 bases spanning the gap. This CDR3 spans 20 amino acids.

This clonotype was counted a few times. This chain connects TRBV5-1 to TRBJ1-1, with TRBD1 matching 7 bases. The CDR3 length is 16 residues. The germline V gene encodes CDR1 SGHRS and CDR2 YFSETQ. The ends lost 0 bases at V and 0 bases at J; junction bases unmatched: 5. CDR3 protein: CASSLEGQLLNTEAFF. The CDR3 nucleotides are TGCGCCAGCAGCTTGGAGGGACAGCTCTTGAACACTGAAGCTTTCTTT.

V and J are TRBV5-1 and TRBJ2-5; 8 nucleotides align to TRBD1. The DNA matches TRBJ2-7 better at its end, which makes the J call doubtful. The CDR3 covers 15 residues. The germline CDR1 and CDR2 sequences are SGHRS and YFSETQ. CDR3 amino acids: CASSFMTGAINEQYF. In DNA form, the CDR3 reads TGCGCCAGCAGCTTTATGACAGGGGCAATCAACGAGCAGTACTTC.

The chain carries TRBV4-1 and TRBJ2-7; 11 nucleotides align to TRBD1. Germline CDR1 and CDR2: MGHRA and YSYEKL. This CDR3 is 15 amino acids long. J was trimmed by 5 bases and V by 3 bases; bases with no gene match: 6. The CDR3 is CASSQADRGPNEQYF. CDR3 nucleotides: TGCGCCAGCAGCCAGGCGGACAGGGGGCCCAACGAGCAGTACTTC.

The CDR3 reads CSVVQGRDQPQHF. Written as DNA, the CDR3 is TGCAGCGTTGTACAAGGCCGGGATCAGCCCCAGCATTTT. V usage is TRBV29-1 and J usage is TRBJ1-5; the D is unclear. The CDR3 is 13 residues long. V lost 4 bases to trimming and J lost 5 bases, with 12 bases between them. CDR1 SQVTM and CDR2 ANQGSEA come from the germline V gene.

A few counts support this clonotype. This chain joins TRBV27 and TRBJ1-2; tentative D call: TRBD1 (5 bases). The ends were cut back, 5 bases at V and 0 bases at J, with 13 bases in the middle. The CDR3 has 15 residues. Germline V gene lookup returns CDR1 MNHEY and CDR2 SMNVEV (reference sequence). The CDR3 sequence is CASSVREGANYGYTF. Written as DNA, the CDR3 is TGTGCCAGCAGTGTCCGAGAAGGGGCTAACTATGGCTACACCTTC.

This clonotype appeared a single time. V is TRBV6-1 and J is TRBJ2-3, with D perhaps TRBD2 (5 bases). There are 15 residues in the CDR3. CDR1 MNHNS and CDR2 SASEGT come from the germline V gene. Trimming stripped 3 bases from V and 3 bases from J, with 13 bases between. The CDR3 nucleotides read TGTGCCAGCAGTGATCCGACTATTTATACAGATACGCAGTATTTT. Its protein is CASSDPTIYTDTQYF.

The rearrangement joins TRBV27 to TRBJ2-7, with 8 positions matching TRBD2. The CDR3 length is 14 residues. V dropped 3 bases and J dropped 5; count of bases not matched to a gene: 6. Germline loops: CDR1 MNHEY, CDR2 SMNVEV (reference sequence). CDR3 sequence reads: CASSLKRESHEQYF. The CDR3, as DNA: TGTGCCAGCAGTTTGAAGCGGGAGTCCCACGAGCAGTACTTC.

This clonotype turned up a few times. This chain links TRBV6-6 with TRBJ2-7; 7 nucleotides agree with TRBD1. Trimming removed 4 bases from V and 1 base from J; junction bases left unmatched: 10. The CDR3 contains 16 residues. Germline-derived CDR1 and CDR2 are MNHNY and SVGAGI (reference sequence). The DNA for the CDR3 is TGTGCCAGCAGTTCTTACCCGGCACAGGGGTCCTACGAGCAGTACTTC. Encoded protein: CASSSYPAQGSYEQYF.

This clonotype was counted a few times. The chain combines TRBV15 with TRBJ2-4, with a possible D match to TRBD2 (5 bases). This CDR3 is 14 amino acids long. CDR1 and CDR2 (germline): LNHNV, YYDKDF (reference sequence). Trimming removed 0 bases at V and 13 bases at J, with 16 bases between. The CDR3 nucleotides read TGTGCCACCAGCAGAGACCGGGATAAGGAGGCCCAGTACTTC. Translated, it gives CATSRDRDKEAQYF.

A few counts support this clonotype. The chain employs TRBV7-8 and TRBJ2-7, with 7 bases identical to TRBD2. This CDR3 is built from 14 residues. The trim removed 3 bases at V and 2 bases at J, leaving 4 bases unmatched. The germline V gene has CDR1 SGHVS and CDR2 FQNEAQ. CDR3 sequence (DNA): TGTGCCAGCAGCTTTGCTGCGGGGGCCTACGAGCAGTACTTC. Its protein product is CASSFAAGAYEQYF.